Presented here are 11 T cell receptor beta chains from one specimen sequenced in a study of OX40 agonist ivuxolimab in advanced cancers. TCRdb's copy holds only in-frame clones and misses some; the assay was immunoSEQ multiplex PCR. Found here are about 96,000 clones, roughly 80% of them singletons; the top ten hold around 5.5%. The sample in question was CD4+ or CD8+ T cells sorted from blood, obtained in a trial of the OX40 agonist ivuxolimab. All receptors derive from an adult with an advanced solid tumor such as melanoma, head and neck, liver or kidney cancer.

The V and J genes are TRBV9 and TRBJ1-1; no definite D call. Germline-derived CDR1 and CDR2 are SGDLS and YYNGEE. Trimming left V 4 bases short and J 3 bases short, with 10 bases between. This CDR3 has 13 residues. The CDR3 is CASSLRSDTEAFF. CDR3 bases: TGTGCCAGCAGCCTCCGGTCGGACACTGAAGCTTTCTTT. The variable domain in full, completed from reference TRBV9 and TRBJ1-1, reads DSGVTQTPKHLITATGQRVTLRCSPRSGDLSVYWYQQSLDQGLQFLIQYYNGEERAKGNILERFSAQQFPDLHSELNLSSLELGDSALYFCASSLRSDTEAFFGQGTRLTVV.

The CDR3 region is CASSLEGFNAYEQYF. Written as DNA, the CDR3 is TGTGCCAGCAGCTTAGAAGGTTTCAACGCCTACGAGCAGTACTTC. V is TRBV7-2 and J is TRBJ2-5; no reliable D call. Near its end, the DNA agrees better with TRBJ2-7, so the J call may be wrong. The germline V gene has CDR1 SGHTA and CDR2 FQGNSA. CDR3 length: 15 amino acids.

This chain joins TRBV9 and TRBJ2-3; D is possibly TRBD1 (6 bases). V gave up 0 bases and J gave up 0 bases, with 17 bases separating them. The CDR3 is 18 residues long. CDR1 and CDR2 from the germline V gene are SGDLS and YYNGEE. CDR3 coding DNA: TGTGCCAGCAGCGTAGAAAGATCACTAGGGGGAAGCACAGATACGCAGTATTTT. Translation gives CASSVERSLGGSTDTQYF.

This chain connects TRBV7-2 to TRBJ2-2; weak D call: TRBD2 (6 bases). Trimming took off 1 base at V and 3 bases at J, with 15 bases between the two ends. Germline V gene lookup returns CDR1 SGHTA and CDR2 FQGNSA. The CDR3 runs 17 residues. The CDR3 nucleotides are TGTGCCAGCAGCTTAGTAGGTGTGGGACTTGACACCGGGGAGCTGTTTTTT. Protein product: CASSLVGVGLDTGELFF.

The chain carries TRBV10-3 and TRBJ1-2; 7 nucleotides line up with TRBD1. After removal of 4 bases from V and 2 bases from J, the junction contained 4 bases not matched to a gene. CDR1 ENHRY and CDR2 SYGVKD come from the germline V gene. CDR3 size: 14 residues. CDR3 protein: CAISVGTANYGYTF. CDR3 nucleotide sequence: TGTGCCATCAGTGTGGGGACAGCCAACTATGGCTACACCTTC.

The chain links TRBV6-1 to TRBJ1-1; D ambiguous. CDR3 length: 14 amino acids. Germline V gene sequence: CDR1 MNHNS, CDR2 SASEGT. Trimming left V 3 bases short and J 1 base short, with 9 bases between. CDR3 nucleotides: TGTGCCAGCAGTGACCAGGCCCGGAACACTGAAGCTTTCTTT. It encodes CASSDQARNTEAFF.

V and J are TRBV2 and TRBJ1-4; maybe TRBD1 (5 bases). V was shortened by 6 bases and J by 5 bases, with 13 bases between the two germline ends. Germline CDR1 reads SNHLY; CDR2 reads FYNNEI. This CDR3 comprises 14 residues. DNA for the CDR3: TGTGCCAGCAGCACAGGCGGGGTAAATGAAAAACTGTTTTTT. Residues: CASSTGGVNEKLFF.

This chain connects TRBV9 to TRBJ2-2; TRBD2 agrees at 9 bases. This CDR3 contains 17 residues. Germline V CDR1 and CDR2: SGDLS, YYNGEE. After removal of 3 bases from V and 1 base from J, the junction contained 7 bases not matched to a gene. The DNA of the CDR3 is TGTGCCAGCAGCGAGGGACGACTAGCGGAGAACACCGGGGAGCTGTTTTTT. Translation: CASSEGRLAENTGELFF.

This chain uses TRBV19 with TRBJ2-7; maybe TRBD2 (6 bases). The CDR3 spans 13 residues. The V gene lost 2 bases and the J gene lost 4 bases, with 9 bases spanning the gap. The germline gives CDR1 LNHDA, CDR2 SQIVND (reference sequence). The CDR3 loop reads CASSIREWYEQYF. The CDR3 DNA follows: TGTGCCAGTAGTATACGGGAGTGGTACGAGCAGTACTTC. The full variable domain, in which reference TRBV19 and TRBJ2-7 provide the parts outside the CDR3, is DGGITQSPKYLFRKEGQNVTLSCEQNLNHDAMYWYRQDPGQGLRLIYYSQIVNDFQKGDIAEGYSVSREKKESFPLTVTSAQKNPTAFYLCASSIREWYEQYFGPGTRLTVT.

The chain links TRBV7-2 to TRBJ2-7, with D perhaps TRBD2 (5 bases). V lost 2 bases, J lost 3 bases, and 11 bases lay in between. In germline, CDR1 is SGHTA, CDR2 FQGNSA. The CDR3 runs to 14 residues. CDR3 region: CASSLNTGYYEQYF. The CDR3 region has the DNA TGTGCCAGCAGCTTAAATACGGGGTACTACGAGCAGTACTTC.

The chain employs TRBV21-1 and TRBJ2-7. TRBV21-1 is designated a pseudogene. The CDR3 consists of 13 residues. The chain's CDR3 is CASSPPLGYEQYF. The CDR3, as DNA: TGTGCCAGCAGCCCCCCGCTTGGCTACGAGCAGTACTTC.